The next 9 T cell receptor beta chains were all read from a single sample in a study of regulatory T cells in long-lasting Graves disease. Assembly of TCR beta libraries relied on iRepertoire HTBI primers together with Arm-PCR of CDR3 regions. MiXCR, run by TCRdb on the multiplex PCR reads, gives a single entry per CDR3 protein. The table shows fewer than 350,000 distinct CDR3 sequences, with about 18% occurring only once. The time point was: newly diagnosed GD, antithyroid drugs for less than 3 months. PBMCs provided the RNA from which the TCR library was made. Material: peripheral blood mononuclear cells (PBMCs), obtained at new diagnosis, from a patient treated with antithyroid drugs. These receptors were obtained from a female donor with Graves disease.

This clonotype was detected ten times or more. This chain links TRBV7-2 with TRBJ2-2, with 11 bases aligning to TRBD2. CDR1 and CDR2 (germline): SGHTA, FQGNSA. The CDR3 contains 16 residues. The V segment lost 5 bases and the J segment 3 bases; nucleotides outside the gene matches: 5. CDR3 protein: CASSKLAGEYTGELFF. The DNA of the CDR3 is TGTGCCAGCAGCAAACTAGCGGGAGAGTACACCGGGGAGCTGTTTTTT. Full variable domain (rest looked up from reference TRBV7-2 and TRBJ2-2): GAGVSQSPSNKVTEKGKDVELRCDPISGHTALYWYRQSLGQGLEFLIYFQGNSAPDKSGLPSDRFSAERTGGSVSTLTIQRTQQEDSAVYLCASSKLAGEYTGELFFGEGSRLTVL.

For this clonotype: A much more abundant neighbour one base away suggests this may be a read error. This chain uses TRBV28 with TRBJ2-1; D ambiguous. The V gene's germline CDR1 is MDHEN and CDR2 SYDVKM. The length of the CDR3 is 14 residues. The CDR3 here is CTSSLTAEDNEQFF. Here the CDR3 DNA reads TGTACCAGCAGTTTAACGGCGGAAGACAATGAGCAGTTCTTC. The whole variable domain, remainder taken from reference TRBV28 and TRBJ2-1, is DVKVTQSSRYLVKRTGEKVFLECVQDMDHENMFWYRQDPGLGLRLIYFSYDVKMKEKGDIPEGYSVSREKKERFSLILESASTNQTSMYLCTSSLTAEDNEQFFGPGTRLTVL.

The chain carries TRBV20-1 and TRBJ2-7, with TRBD2 matching over 8 bases. Germline lookup yields CDR1 DFQATT and CDR2 SNEGSKA (reference sequence). Trimming took 3 bases from V and 4 from J; bases not matched to a gene: 5. The CDR3 is made up of 13 amino acids. The CDR3 loop reads CSASGRAEYEQYF. CDR3 nucleotides: TGCAGTGCTAGCGGGAGGGCCGAGTACGAGCAGTACTTC.

This clonotype has ten or more counts. The chain has TRBV6-1 and TRBJ1-2; 7 nucleotides line up with TRBD1. This CDR3 contains 16 residues. CDR1 MNHNS and CDR2 SASEGT come from the germline V gene. V dropped 5 bases and J dropped 3; count of bases not matched to a gene: 12. CDR3 region: CASSRPDREVHYGYTF. The DNA of the CDR3 is TGTGCCAGCAGTCGACCCGACAGGGAGGTACACTATGGCTACACCTTC.

This clonotype occurred a few times. The V call is TRBV19, the J call TRBJ1-5; D is unclear. V lost 6 bases and J 7 bases, leaving 10 bases between the germline ends. The CDR3 consists of 12 residues. Per germline, CDR1 LNHDA and CDR2 SQIVND (reference sequence). The CDR3 region has the DNA TGTGCCAGTAGCACGGGCGAACAGCCCCAGCATTTT. Translated, it gives CASSTGEQPQHF.

Many counts were recorded for this clonotype. J is TRBJ2-7 and V is TRBV15; 9 bases agree with TRBD2. The CDR3 has 16 residues. The germline V gene has CDR1 LNHNV and CDR2 YYDKDF (reference sequence). Unmatched junction bases numbered 5, after V lost 1 base and J lost 1 base. CDR3 sequence: CATSRGGGGVSYEQYF. For the CDR3, the DNA is TGTGCCACCAGCAGAGGCGGCGGGGGGGTGTCCTACGAGCAGTACTTC.

This clonotype was recorded many times. The chain has TRBV19 and TRBJ2-6; D is possibly TRBD1 (6 bases). The CDR3 runs 18 residues. Germline V gene lookup returns CDR1 LNHDA and CDR2 SQIVND (reference sequence). With 5 bases removed from V and 0 bases from J, the gap between germline ends came to 17 bases. The CDR3 DNA is TGTGCCAGTAGTCCCCGACAGGTAACTAGCTCTGGGGCCAACGTCCTGACTTTC. Protein product: CASSPRQVTSSGANVLTF.

This clonotype was picked up many times. The DNA for the CDR3 is TGTGCCTGGAGAAGAAGGTCTAGCGGGAATAACGAGCAGTACTTC. Translation: CAWRRRSSGNNEQYF. This chain uses TRBV30 with TRBJ2-7; 9 nucleotides line up with TRBD2. The V segment lost 3 bases and the J segment 5 bases; nucleotides outside the gene matches: 11. The CDR3 length is 15 residues. Germline loops: CDR1 GTSNPN, CDR2 SVGIG (reference sequence). Complete variable domain (other parts from reference TRBV30 and TRBJ2-7): SQTIHQWPATLVQPVGSPLSLECTVEGTSNPNLYWYRQAAGRGLQLLFYSVGIGQISSEVPQNLSASRPQDRQFILSSKKLLLSDSGFYLCAWRRRSSGNNEQYFGPGTRLTVT.

This clonotype came up many times. The chain links TRBV10-3 to TRBJ2-3; unclear D gene. Germline V lookup: CDR1 ENHRY, CDR2 SYGVKD. The CDR3 contains 15 residues. Trimming cost V 5 bases and J 2 bases, with 14 bases left between them. The CDR3 DNA is TGTGCCATCAGTTCCCAAGGCCCTCCCACAGATACGCAGTATTTT. Its translation: CAISSQGPPTDTQYF.